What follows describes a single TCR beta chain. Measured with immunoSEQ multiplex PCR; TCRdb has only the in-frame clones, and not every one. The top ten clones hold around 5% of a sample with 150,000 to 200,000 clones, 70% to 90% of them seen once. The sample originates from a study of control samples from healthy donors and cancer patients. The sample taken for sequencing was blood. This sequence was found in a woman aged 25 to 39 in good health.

CDR3 sequence reads: CASSEMGSGSYEQYF. As DNA, the CDR3 is TGTGCCAGTAGTGAGATGGGTAGCGGTTCCTACGAGCAGTACTTC. The chain combines TRBV19 with TRBJ2-7; possibly TRBD2 for D (6 bases). This CDR3 contains 15 residues. From germline, CDR1 is LNHDA and CDR2 SQIVND (reference sequence). V lost 5 bases to trimming and J lost 1 base, with 15 bases between them.